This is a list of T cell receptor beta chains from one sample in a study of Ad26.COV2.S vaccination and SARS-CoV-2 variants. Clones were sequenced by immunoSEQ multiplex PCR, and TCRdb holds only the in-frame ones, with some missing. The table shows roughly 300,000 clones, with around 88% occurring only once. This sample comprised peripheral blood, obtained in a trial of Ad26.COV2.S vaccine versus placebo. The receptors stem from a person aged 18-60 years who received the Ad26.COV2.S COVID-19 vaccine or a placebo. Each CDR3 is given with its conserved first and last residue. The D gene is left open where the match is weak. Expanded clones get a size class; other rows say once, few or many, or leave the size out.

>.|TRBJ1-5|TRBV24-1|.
CATSDLGPRANQPQHF
TGTGCCACCAGTGATCTAGGCCCCAGGGCCAATCAGCCCCAGCATTTT
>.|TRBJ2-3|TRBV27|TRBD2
CASSSRNLAGSTDTQYF
TGTGCCAGCAGTTCCCGAAACTTAGCGGGAAGCACAGATACGCAGTATTTT
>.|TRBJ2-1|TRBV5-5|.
CASRTTGKYNEQFF
TGTGCCAGCAGAACGACAGGAAAGTACAATGAGCAGTTCTTC
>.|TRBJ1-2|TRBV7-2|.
CASRRSGSYGYTF
TGTGCCAGCAGACGCTCAGGGTCCTATGGCTACACCTTC
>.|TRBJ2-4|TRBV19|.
CASSPLGVGKGVENIQYF
TGTGCCAGTAGCCCTCTTGGGGTAGGGAAGGGGGTCGAAAACATTCAGTACTTC
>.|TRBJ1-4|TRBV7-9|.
CASSSRDNPNEKLFF
TGTGCCAGCAGCTCGAGGGACAACCCGAATGAAAAACTGTTTTTT
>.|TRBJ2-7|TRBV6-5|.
CASSSRSSYEQYF
TGTGCCAGCAGTTCGCGGTCCTCCTACGAGCAGTACTTC
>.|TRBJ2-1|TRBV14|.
CASSQATRYNEQFF
TGTGCCAGCAGCCAAGCGACAAGGTACAATGAGCAGTTCTTC
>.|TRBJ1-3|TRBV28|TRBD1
CASSFYRGGSSGNTIYF
TGTGCCAGCAGTTTTTACAGGGGGGGGTCCTCTGGAAACACCATATATTTT
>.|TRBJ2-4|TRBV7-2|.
CASSLSLTEIQYF
TGTGCCAGCAGCCTTTCGCTTACCGAAATTCAGTACTTC
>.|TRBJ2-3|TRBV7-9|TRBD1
CASSPDRATDTQYF
TGTGCCAGCAGCCCTGACAGGGCAACAGATACGCAGTATTTT
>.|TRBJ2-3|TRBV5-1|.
CASSFLDRSSTDTQYF
TGCGCCAGCAGCTTCCTGGATAGAAGTAGCACAGATACGCAGTATTTT
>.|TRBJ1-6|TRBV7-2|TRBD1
CASSFVDRNSPLHF
TGTGCCAGCAGCTTTGTGGACAGGAATTCACCCCTCCACTTT
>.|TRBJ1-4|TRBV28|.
CASRRGGTNEKLFF
TGTGCCAGCAGAAGAGGGGGGACTAATGAAAAACTGTTTTTT
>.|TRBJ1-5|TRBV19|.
CASSTTGSNQPQHF
TGTGCCAGTAGTACGACAGGTAGCAATCAGCCCCAGCATTTT
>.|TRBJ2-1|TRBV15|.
CATSFNRGSSYNEQFF
TGTGCCACCAGCTTTAACCGCGGCAGCTCCTACAATGAGCAGTTCTTC
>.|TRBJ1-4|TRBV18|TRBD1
CASSTDRGREKLFF
TGTGCCAGCTCAACGGACAGGGGAAGAGAAAAACTGTTTTTT
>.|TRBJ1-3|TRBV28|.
CASSIGGNTIYF
TGTGCCAGCAGTATAGGGGGAAACACCATATATTTT
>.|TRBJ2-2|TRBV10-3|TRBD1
CAISELLQGANTGELFF
TGTGCCATCAGTGAGCTCCTACAGGGGGCGAACACCGGGGAGCTGTTTTTT
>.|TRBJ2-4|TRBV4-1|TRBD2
CASSQGGAGGRAKNIQYF
TGCGCCAGCAGTCAGGGGGGAGCGGGAGGACGAGCCAAAAACATTCAGTACTTC
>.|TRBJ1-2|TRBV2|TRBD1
CASSEGGQGVGYTF
TGTGCCAGCAGTGAAGGGGGACAGGGGGTCGGCTACACCTTC
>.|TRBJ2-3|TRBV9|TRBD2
CASSPPGGEIDTQYF
TGTGCCAGCAGCCCCCCGGGAGGAGAGATAGATACGCAGTATTTT
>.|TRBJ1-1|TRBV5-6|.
CASSPPEDTEAFF
TGTGCCAGCAGCCCACCCGAGGACACTGAAGCTTTCTTT
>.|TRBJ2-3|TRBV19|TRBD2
CASSRLAGGPSPDTQYF
TGTGCCAGTAGTAGGCTAGCGGGAGGGCCCTCTCCAGATACGCAGTATTTT
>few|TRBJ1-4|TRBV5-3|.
CARSGHRSYNEKLFF
TGTGCCAGAAGCGGGCACAGGAGTTATAATGAAAAACTGTTTTTT
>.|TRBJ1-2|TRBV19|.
CASSLRGQGYTF
TGTGCCAGTAGCCTCCGGGGGCAGGGCTACACCTTC
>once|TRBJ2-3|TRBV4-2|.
CASSQLTGGLTDTQYF
TGTGCCAGCAGCCAATTAACCGGGGGGCTGACAGATACGCAGTATTTT
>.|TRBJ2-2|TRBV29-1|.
CSVQGHANTGELFF
TGCAGCGTCCAGGGCCACGCGAACACCGGGGAGCTGTTTTTT
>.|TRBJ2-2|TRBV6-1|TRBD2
CASSELAGGPGELFF
TGTGCCAGCAGTGAACTAGCGGGAGGGCCCGGGGAGCTGTTTTTT
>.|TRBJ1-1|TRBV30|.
CAWRTTWNTEAFF
TGTGCCTGGAGGACGACTTGGAACACTGAAGCTTTCTTT
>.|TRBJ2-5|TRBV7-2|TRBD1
CASSQGIVRQGAETQYF
TGTGCCAGCAGTCAAGGCATAGTCAGACAGGGGGCAGAGACCCAGTACTTC
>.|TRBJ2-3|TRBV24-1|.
CATSDIGIGDTQYF
TGTGCCACCAGTGATATTGGGATCGGAGATACGCAGTATTTT
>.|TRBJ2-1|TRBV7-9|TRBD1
CASSPSGRGRHNEQFF
TGTGCCAGCAGCCCCTCCGGCAGGGGGCGCCACAATGAGCAGTTCTTC
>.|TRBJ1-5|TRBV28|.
CASRGGPFNQPQHF
TGTGCCAGCCGGGGGGGCCCGTTCAATCAGCCCCAGCATTTT
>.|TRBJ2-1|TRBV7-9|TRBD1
CASSSLRGTGENEQFF
TGTGCCAGCAGCTCTCTACGAGGGACAGGGGAAAATGAGCAGTTCTTC
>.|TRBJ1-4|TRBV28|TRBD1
CATLRGNREKLFF
TGTGCCACCCTCAGGGGGAATCGTGAAAAACTGTTTTTT
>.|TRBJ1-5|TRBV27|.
CASSPQGLQPQHF
TGTGCCAGCAGTCCCCAGGGGTTGCAGCCCCAGCATTTT
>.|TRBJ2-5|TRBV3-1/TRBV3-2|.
CASSPEGSLNRETQYF
TGTGCCAGCAGCCCTGAGGGCAGTTTAAACCGGGAGACCCAGTACTTC
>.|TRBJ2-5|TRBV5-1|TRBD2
CASTGLAGFQETQYF
TGCGCCAGCACGGGACTAGCGGGGTTTCAAGAGACCCAGTACTTC
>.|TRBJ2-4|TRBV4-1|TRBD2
CASSQVAGGPNIQYF
TGCGCCAGCAGCCAAGTAGCGGGAGGGCCTAACATTCAGTACTTC
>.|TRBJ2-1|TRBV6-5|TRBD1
CASSQPGTAHNEQFF
TGTGCCAGCAGCCAACCCGGGACAGCTCACAATGAGCAGTTCTTC
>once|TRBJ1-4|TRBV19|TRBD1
CASSPRTGISEKLFF
TGTGCCAGTAGTCCCCGGACAGGGATAAGTGAAAAACTGTTTTTT
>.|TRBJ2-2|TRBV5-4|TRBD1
CASSQDRDLGELFF
TGTGCCAGCAGTCAGGACAGGGATTTGGGGGAGCTGTTTTTT
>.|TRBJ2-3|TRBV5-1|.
CASSLGAGSTDTQYF
TGCGCCAGCAGCTTGGGGGCAGGGAGCACAGATACGCAGTATTTT
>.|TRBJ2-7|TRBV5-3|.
CARSLWAGAYEQYF
TGTGCCAGAAGCTTGTGGGCAGGGGCCTACGAGCAGTACTTC
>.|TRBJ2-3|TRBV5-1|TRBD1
CASSSTSGTADTDTQYF
TGCGCCAGCAGCTCCACATCTGGGACAGCCGACACAGATACGCAGTATTTT
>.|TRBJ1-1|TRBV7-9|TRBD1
CASSLTRGQAEAFF
TGTGCCAGCAGCTTAACCAGGGGGCAGGCTGAAGCTTTCTTT